The 15 T cell receptor beta chains below were found in one sample sequenced in a study of human T cells and chemical hapten exposure. In TCRdb, the 5' RACE reads were re-called with MiXCR into one record per CDR3 protein. The sample holds roughly 81,000 distinct CDR3 sequences; roughly 15% are singletons and the top ten take nearly 7%. The authors' total RNA extraction used unfractionated whole blood. The source is a female donor in good health.

V and J are TRBV14 and TRBJ2-3, with TRBD2 matching over 7 bases. V dropped 3 bases and J dropped 11; count of bases not matched to a gene: 11. CDR3 length: 14 residues. CDR1 is SGHDN, CDR2 FVKESK, per germline. For the CDR3, the DNA is TGTGCCAGCAGCCAGGTCCGGGCTCCGGGGGGGCAGTATTTT. It is translated as CASSQVRAPGGQYF.

In its sample, this clonotype was seen a few times. This sequence joins TRBV6-1 and TRBJ2-7, with 7 positions matching TRBD1. The germline V gene encodes CDR1 MNHNS and CDR2 SASEGT. Trimming removed 6 bases from V and 13 bases from J; junction bases left unmatched: 18. The length of the CDR3 is 14 residues. The CDR3 loop reads CASSVGTALRLEYF. The CDR3 DNA reads TGTGCCAGCAGCGTCGGGACAGCGCTTCGGTTAGAATACTTC.

This clonotype occurred a few times. CDR3 in amino acids: CASSQEGIAGLYEQFF. In DNA, the CDR3 is TGCGCCAGCAGCCAAGAGGGGATAGCGGGGCTCTATGAGCAGTTCTTC. The rearrangement joins TRBV4-3 to TRBJ2-1; 8 bases are a match to TRBD2. Per germline, CDR1 LGHNA and CDR2 YSLEER. With 0 bases clipped from V and 8 bases from J, the junction kept 9 bases outside the gene matches. CDR3 length: 16 amino acids.

CDR3 nucleotides: TGTGCCAGCAGCCCTCCCGTTTACGAGCAGTACTTC. It specifies CASSPPVYEQYF. The gene calls are TRBV7-9 and TRBJ2-7; D gene ambiguous. This CDR3 has 12 residues. From germline, CDR1 is SEHNR and CDR2 FQNEAQ (reference sequence). V was pared by 5 bases and J by 4 bases, with 9 bases between.

This clonotype was seen ten or more times. This sequence joins TRBV2 and TRBJ2-7, with D maybe TRBD2 (5 bases). The ends were cut back, 0 bases at V and 4 bases at J, with 13 bases in the middle. CDR3 length equals 15 residues. Looked up from germline, CDR1 is SNHLY and CDR2 is FYNNEI. The CDR3 region has the DNA TGTGCCAGCAGTGAAGCGCCGTCGGACTGGTACGAGCAGTACTTC. It specifies CASSEAPSDWYEQYF. Combining the CDR3 with reference TRBV2 and TRBJ2-7 gives the whole variable domain EPEVTQTPSHQVTQMGQEVILRCVPISNHLYFYWYRQILGQKVEFLVSFYNNEISEKSEIFDDQFSVERPDGSNFTLKIRSTKLEDSAMYFCASSEAPSDWYEQYFGPGTRLTVT.

This sequence joins TRBV29-1 and TRBJ2-7; maybe TRBD2 (7 bases). This CDR3 comprises 14 residues. V lost 6 bases, J lost 4 bases, and 19 bases lay in between. In germline, CDR1 is SQVTM, CDR2 ANQGSEA. The CDR3 sequence: CSVSPAGARYEQYF. The DNA for the CDR3 is TGCAGCGTCTCCCCGGCGGGGGCTAGATACGAGCAGTACTTC.

V usage is TRBV2 and J usage is TRBJ2-3; D is undetermined. Looked up from germline, CDR1 is SNHLY and CDR2 is FYNNEI. The CDR3 is 13 residues long. V lost 0 bases and J 5 bases, leaving 6 bases between the germline ends. CDR3 nucleotide sequence: TGTGCCAGCAGTGAAGCTGACAAAGATACGCAGTATTTT. It encodes CASSEADKDTQYF.

This clonotype was counted a few times. This chain uses TRBV20-1 with TRBJ1-6, with 7 bases aligning to TRBD1. CDR1 and CDR2 from the germline V gene are DFQATT and SNEGSKA (reference sequence). V lost 3 bases, J lost 4 bases, and 3 bases stayed unmatched. CDR3 length: 14 residues. The CDR3: CSASRQGYNSPLHF. Here the CDR3 DNA reads TGCAGTGCTAGTAGACAGGGATATAATTCACCCCTCCACTTT.

This clonotype was seen more than once but under ten times. V is TRBV6-6 and J is TRBJ2-2; the match to TRBD2 covers 9 bases. Germline V gene lookup returns CDR1 MNHNY and CDR2 SVGAGI (reference sequence). The CDR3 is 15 residues long. Trimming removed 6 bases from V and 4 bases from J; junction bases left unmatched: 6. The CDR3 spells CASRGGGGSTGELFF. The DNA of the CDR3 is TGTGCCAGCAGGGGCGGGGGGGGATCCACCGGGGAGCTGTTTTTT.

This clonotype was detected only a few times. The V and J genes are TRBV6-2 or TRBV6-3 and TRBJ1-5, with TRBD1 matching 8 bases. Looked up from germline, CDR1 is MNHEY and CDR2 is SVGEGT. This CDR3 spans 14 amino acids. The trim removed 10 bases at V and 3 bases at J, leaving 8 bases unmatched. The CDR3 region is CATTLDRVNQPQHF. The CDR3 nucleotides read TGTGCCACCACCCTGGACAGGGTCAATCAGCCCCAGCATTTT.

The chain has TRBV12-5 and TRBJ2-6, with D maybe TRBD1 (5 bases). The CDR3 is 16 amino acids. The germline V gene has CDR1 LGHNT and CDR2 FRNRAP. V was pared by 1 base and J by 2 bases, with 9 bases between. The DNA of the CDR3 is TGTGCTAGTGGTTTGGGGCAGGGAACTGGGGCCAACGTCCTGACTTTC. Translation: CASGLGQGTGANVLTF.

This chain links TRBV7-8 with TRBJ1-6, with 7 positions matching TRBD1. This CDR3 is 18 amino acids long. Germline lookup yields CDR1 SGHVS and CDR2 FQNEAQ. V shed 3 bases and J 8 bases; nucleotides not matched to a gene: 16. CDR3 loop: CASSFRPPGGLRDSPLHF. The CDR3 coding sequence is TGTGCCAGCAGCTTCCGCCCCCCAGGGGGACTGAGGGATTCACCCCTCCACTTT.

This chain uses TRBV12-3 or TRBV12-4 with TRBJ2-7, with 7 bases fitting TRBD2. The CDR3 is 15 amino acids. Trimming took 0 bases from V and 2 from J; bases not matched to a gene: 4. The CDR3 DNA sequence: TGTGCCAGCAGTTTAGCAGGGCGGGGGACCTACGAGCAGTACTTC. It encodes CASSLAGRGTYEQYF.

The chain links TRBV12-3 or TRBV12-4 to TRBJ2-7; 9 nucleotides line up with TRBD1. This CDR3 region has 14 residues. Trimming at V came to 6 bases and at J to 3 bases, leaving 6 bases not matched to a gene. Here the CDR3 reads CASRRDRAHYEQYF. The CDR3 DNA follows: TGTGCCAGCAGACGGGACAGGGCCCACTACGAGCAGTACTTC.

V is TRBV5-4 and J is TRBJ2-1, with 9 bases fitting TRBD2. Germline CDR1 and CDR2: SGHNT and YYREEE (reference sequence). The CDR3 loop spans 16 amino acids. V dropped 4 bases and J dropped 0; count of bases not matched to a gene: 5. CDR3 coding DNA: TGTGCCAGCAGCCTAGGACTAGCGATCTCCTACAATGAGCAGTTCTTC. Translating gives CASSLGLAISYNEQFF.